A selection of T cell receptor beta chains follows, all from one sample in a study of radiotherapy plus CTLA-4 blockade in lung cancer. TCRdb's table, derived via immunoSEQ multiplex PCR, lists solely in-frame clones and lacks some. The sample records around 91,000 clones, around 88% being singletons. The input for sequencing was peripheral blood, taken from a patient treated with radiotherapy plus ipilimumab. These receptors originate from a human donor with non-small cell lung cancer that progressed on radiotherapy plus ipilimumab. The CDR3 runs from the conserved cysteine through the conserved F or W.

j_call v_call cdr3_aa
TRBJ2-2 TRBV19 CASIRRANTGELFF
TRBJ2-5 TRBV7-2 CASSREQAGETQYF
TRBJ1-5 TRBV15 CATEQGCGQPQHF
TRBJ1-1 TRBV2 CAAKQGFDTEAFF
TRBJ2-1 TRBV30 CAWRAATLSVNEQFF
TRBJ1-2 TRBV14 CASSQDPPREDYGYTF
TRBJ1-1 TRBV18 CASSPPKGMNTEAFF
TRBJ2-3 TRBV10-2 CASSGGGRAAAQYF
TRBJ1-2 TRBV30 CAWKPLAKDGYTF
TRBJ1-2 TRBV18 CASSPGGHYGYTF
TRBJ1-1 TRBV4-1 CASSQDRGSPMNTEAFF
TRBJ1-6 TRBV5-1 CASRVFSSYNSPLHF
TRBJ2-1 TRBV19 CASSLRQGLSYNEQFF
TRBJ2-1 TRBV7-8 CASSLVAGTSGRGNEQFF
TRBJ1-2 TRBV6-5 CASRKDPSYGYTF
TRBJ2-7 TRBV5-1 CASSLHSGNPSYEQYF